The source of this TCR beta chain is a study of control samples from healthy donors and cancer patients. Germline CDR1 is MNHEY and CDR2 is SMNVEV (reference sequence). V lost 5 bases, J lost 2 bases, and 7 bases lay in between. CDR3 size: 13 residues. Clones were sequenced by immunoSEQ multiplex PCR, and TCRdb holds only the in-frame ones, with some missing. The sample carries under 200,000 clones, 90% to 95% recorded once. The sample holds one count of this clone. The rearrangement joins TRBV27 to TRBJ1-5; D gene uncertain. The receptor was isolated from a woman in her 30s in good health. The sequenced sample was blood. This CDR3 is CASSPGGNQPQHF. Here the CDR3 DNA reads TGTGCCAGCAGTCCCGGGGGCAATCAGCCCCAGCATTTT.